This T cell receptor (beta chain) was found in a study of Graves' ophthalmopathy and Graves' hyperthyroidism. New diagnoses, under 2 months' duration, and ages 18 to 65 characterized the hyperthyroidism patients. Germline V gene lookup returns CDR1 DFQATT and CDR2 SNEGSKA (reference sequence). V lost 0 bases to trimming and J lost 4 bases; unmatched junction nucleotides: 10. The CDR3 is 16 amino acids. Amplification targeted the TCR beta CDR3 regions, with RNA transcripts as the source material. The first-round RT-PCR employed HTBI primers together with the Qiagen OneStep RT-PCR kit. A multiplex PCR was then performed as the second round. TCRdb reanalysed the multiplex PCR reads using MiXCR and keeps one entry per CDR3 protein. The table has approximately 1.2 million distinct CDR3 sequences, less than 45% seen once.

The sequencing sample was made of peripheral blood or thyroid tissue (not recorded which). This chain links TRBV20-1 with TRBJ2-5, with 8 bases aligning to TRBD1. The TCR was taken from an adult man with Graves' hyperthyroidism. The CDR3 coding sequence is TGCAGTGCTAGAGACCCACTCCAGGGGGCTTTAGAGACCCAGTACTTC. This sequence encodes CSARDPLQGALETQYF.